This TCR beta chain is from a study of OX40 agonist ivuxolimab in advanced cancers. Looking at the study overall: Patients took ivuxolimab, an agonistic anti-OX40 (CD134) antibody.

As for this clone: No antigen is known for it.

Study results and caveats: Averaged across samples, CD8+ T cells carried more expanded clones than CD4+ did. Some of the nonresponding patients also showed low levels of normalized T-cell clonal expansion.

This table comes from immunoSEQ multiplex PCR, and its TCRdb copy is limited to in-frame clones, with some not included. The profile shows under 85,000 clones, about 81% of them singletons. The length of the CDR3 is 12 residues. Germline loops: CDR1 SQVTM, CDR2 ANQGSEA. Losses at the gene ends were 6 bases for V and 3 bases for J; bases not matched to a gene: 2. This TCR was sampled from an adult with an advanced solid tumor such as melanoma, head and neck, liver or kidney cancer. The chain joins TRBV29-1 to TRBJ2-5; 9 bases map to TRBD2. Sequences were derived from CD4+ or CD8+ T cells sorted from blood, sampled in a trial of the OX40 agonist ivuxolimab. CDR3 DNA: TGCAGCGTGACTAGCGGAGAAGAGACCCAGTACTTC. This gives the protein CSVTSGEETQYF.